The sequence of this TCR beta chain was determined in a study of blood T cell repertoires in COVID-19. Clones were sequenced by immunoSEQ multiplex PCR, and TCRdb holds only the in-frame ones, with some missing. Of around 300,000 clones listed, roughly nine tenths were seen once; the top ten hold about 3%. Germline loops: CDR1 SQVTM, CDR2 ANQGSEA. V was pared by 7 bases and J by 3 bases, with 13 bases between. The CDR3 loop spans 12 amino acids. All enrollees were roughly 18 to 89 years old and from fewer than 25 US areas. V gene TRBV29-1 combines with J gene TRBJ2-7; D gene uncertain. The sample taken for sequencing was PBMCs or T cells enriched from blood (not recorded which). This TCR derives from a woman between 45 and 60 years old who had recovered from COVID-19. The CDR3 spells CSALEGVYEQYF. CDR3 bases: TGCAGCGCCCTCGAAGGAGTCTACGAGCAGTACTTC.